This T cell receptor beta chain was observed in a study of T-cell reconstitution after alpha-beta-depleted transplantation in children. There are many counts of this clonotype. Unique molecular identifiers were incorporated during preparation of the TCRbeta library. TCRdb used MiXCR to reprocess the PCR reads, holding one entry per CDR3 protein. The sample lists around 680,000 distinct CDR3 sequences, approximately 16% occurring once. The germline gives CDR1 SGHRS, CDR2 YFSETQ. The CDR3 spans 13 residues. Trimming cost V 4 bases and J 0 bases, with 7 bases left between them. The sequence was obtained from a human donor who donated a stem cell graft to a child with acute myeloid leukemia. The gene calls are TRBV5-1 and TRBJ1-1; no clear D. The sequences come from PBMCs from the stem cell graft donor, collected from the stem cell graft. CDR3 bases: TGCGCCAGCAGCCCACTATTGAACACTGAAGCTTTCTTT. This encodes CASSPLLNTEAFF.